This is a list of T cell receptor beta chains from one sample in a study of OX40 agonist ivuxolimab in advanced cancers. Clones were sequenced by immunoSEQ multiplex PCR, and TCRdb holds only the in-frame ones, with some missing. The sample carries around 91,000 clones, 80% to 90% recorded once. Sequencing used CD4+ or CD8+ T cells sorted from blood, obtained in a trial of the OX40 agonist ivuxolimab. The origin of the receptors is an adult with an advanced solid tumor such as melanoma, head and neck, liver or kidney cancer. CDR3s include the opening cysteine and the closing phenylalanine or tryptophan. D genes are given only for firm matches. Rows give clone size only sometimes, using once, few, many, or a class for an expanded clone.

14,TRBV7-3,TRBD2,TRBJ2-3,-,CASAPGGRTDTQYF,TGTGCCAGCGCCCCGGGGGGTCGGACAGATACGCAGTATTTT
16,TRBV7-8,-,TRBJ2-3,-,CASSSAIRFSTDTQYF,TGTGCCAGCAGCTCCGCCATAAGATTTAGCACAGATACGCAGTATTTT
16,TRBV11-2,-,TRBJ1-2,-,CASTLSIGGVYYGYTF,TGTGCCAGCACCCTCTCGATCGGGGGCGTCTACTATGGCTACACCTTC
17,TRBV11-3,-,TRBJ2-1,-,CASSPSGDSRAYNEQFF,TGTGCCAGCAGCCCCTCGGGGGACAGCAGAGCCTACAATGAGCAGTTCTTC
15,TRBV2,-,TRBJ1-5,-,CASSGKGRSNQPQHF,TGCGCCAGCAGTGGAAAAGGGCGAAGCAATCAGCCCCAGCATTTT
13,TRBV4-1,-,TRBJ2-1,-,CASRTTVIGEQFF,TGCGCCAGCAGAACGACAGTCATAGGTGAGCAGTTCTTC
16,TRBV5-1,TRBD2,TRBJ2-1,-,CASSSTSGSFRGEQFF,TGCGCCAGCAGCTCCACTAGCGGGAGTTTTCGCGGTGAGCAGTTCTTC
14,TRBV27,-,TRBJ1-4,-,CASSLIGPGEKLFF,TGTGCCAGCAGTTTAATTGGCCCCGGCGAAAAACTGTTTTTT
15,TRBV9,TRBD1,TRBJ2-7,-,CASSVGGTEAYEQYF,TGTGCCAGCAGCGTAGGGGGGACAGAAGCCTACGAGCAGTACTTC
11,TRBV2,-,TRBJ2-5,once,CASSYKETQYF,TGTGCCAGCAGTTACAAAGAGACCCAGTACTTC
15,TRBV9,-,TRBJ2-6,-,CASSSLISGANVLTF,TGTGCCAGCAGCTCTCTGATCTCTGGGGCCAACGTCCTGACTTTC
11,TRBV7-2,-,TRBJ2-7,once,CASSLAQGLYF,TGTGCCAGCAGCTTAGCCCAGGGCCTATACTTC
18,TRBV5-5,-,TRBJ1-3,once,CASSLGPSRGSFGNTIYF,TGTGCCAGCAGCTTAGGTCCGTCCAGGGGATCTTTTGGAAACACCATATATTTT
17,TRBV7-8,-,TRBJ1-2,-,CASSPRLSPVTNYGYTF,TGTGCCAGCAGCCCCAGGTTAAGTCCTGTTACTAACTATGGCTACACCTTC
12,TRBV19,-,TRBJ1-4,-,CASSYLNEKLFF,TGTGCCAGTAGCTATCTTAATGAAAAACTGTTTTTT
12,TRBV29-1,-,TRBJ2-5,-,CSSRRGQETQYF,TGCAGTTCCCGCAGGGGACAAGAGACCCAGTACTTC
13,TRBV18,TRBD1,TRBJ1-2,-,CASSGQGDYGYTF,TGTGCCAGCTCCGGACAGGGGGACTATGGCTACACCTTC
11,TRBV28,-,TRBJ2-1,-,CASSLGSEQFF,TGTGCCAGCAGTTTAGGTTCTGAGCAGTTCTTC
14,TRBV5-1,TRBD2,TRBJ2-1,-,CASSLRGGPGEQFF,TGCGCCAGCAGCCTACGGGGGGGCCCTGGTGAGCAGTTCTTC
14,TRBV6-1,-,TRBJ2-7,-,CASSTPGLPAQQYF,TGTGCCAGCAGTACGCCGGGTCTTCCAGCCCAGCAGTACTTC
11,TRBV27,-,TRBJ1-2,-,CASTPYLGYTF,TGTGCCAGCACCCCCTATCTTGGCTACACCTTC
16,TRBV4-1,-,TRBJ2-4,few,CASSQGAGYVKNIQYF,TGCGCCAGCAGCCAAGGCGCGGGGTACGTCAAAAACATTCAGTACTTC
11,TRBV28,-,TRBJ2-1,once,CASSSPGKQFF,TGTGCCAGCAGTTCCCCAGGGAAGCAGTTCTTC
14,TRBV9,TRBD2,TRBJ2-2,-,CASSVSGSTEELFF,TGTGCCAGCAGCGTTAGCGGGAGTACGGAGGAGCTGTTTTTT
18,TRBV7-3,TRBD2,TRBJ2-3,-,CASSLGGGASGNTDTQYF,TGTGCCAGCAGCTTAGGCGGAGGGGCTAGCGGGAACACAGATACGCAGTATTTT
14,TRBV15,-,TRBJ2-5,-,CATSRGRGQETQYF,TGTGCCACCAGCAGGGGAAGGGGCCAAGAGACCCAGTACTTC
14,TRBV14,-,TRBJ2-3,-,CASGAGLSTDTQYF,TGTGCCAGCGGCGCGGGGCTAAGCACAGATACGCAGTATTTT
13,TRBV18,-,TRBJ1-1,-,CASSDTGISGAFF,TGTGCCAGCTCAGACACAGGGATCTCGGGGGCTTTCTTT
12,TRBV18,-,TRBJ2-5,-,CASSPNQETQYF,TGTGCCAGCTCACCGAACCAAGAGACCCAGTACTTC
19,TRBV28,TRBD2,TRBJ2-7,-,CASRRPPGLAGGGSYEQYF,TGTGCCAGCAGACGCCCACCGGGACTAGCGGGAGGTGGGTCCTACGAGCAGTACTTC
16,TRBV18,-,TRBJ1-2,-,CASSPLDPPGNYGYTF,TGTGCCAGCTCACCGTTAGACCCTCCTGGGAACTATGGCTACACCTTC
11,TRBV7-9,TRBD1,TRBJ1-1,few,CASSRQGVAFF,TGTGCCAGCAGCAGACAGGGAGTAGCTTTCTTT
16,TRBV19,-,TRBJ1-5,-,CASSMQGRYSNQPQHF,TGTGCCAGTAGTATGCAGGGGAGATATAGCAATCAGCCCCAGCATTTT
15,TRBV9,TRBD2,TRBJ2-1,-,CASSVGASGNNEQFF,TGTGCCAGCAGCGTAGGTGCTAGCGGGAACAATGAGCAGTTCTTC
13,TRBV27,-,TRBJ2-5,-,CASRSGVQETQYF,TGTGCCAGCAGATCAGGGGTCCAAGAGACCCAGTACTTC
13,TRBV6-6,-,TRBJ1-5,-,CASSGGSNQPQHF,TGTGCCAGCTCCGGGGGCAGCAATCAGCCCCAGCATTTT